These 25 T cell receptor beta chains share one sample of origin, sequenced in a study of T cell responses to AZD1222 COVID-19 vaccine. The repertoire was sequenced with immunoSEQ multiplex PCR; TCRdb's copy has only in-frame clones and lacks some. The profile shows roughly 120,000 clones, around 90% of them singletons. Sequenced material: peripheral blood, taken on day 0 of AZD1222 vaccination. Source of these receptors: an adult in good health.

V gene TRBV10-2 combines with J gene TRBJ1-5, with D maybe TRBD1 (6 bases). The CDR3 extends over 14 amino acids. Between the trimmed V and J ends, which lost 6 bases and 4 bases, there was a span of 13 bases. Germline V gene lookup returns CDR1 WSHSY and CDR2 SAAADI. CDR3 DNA: TGCGCCAGCAGGGGGGCAGCCGAGAATCAGCCCCAGCATTTT. Residues: CASRGAAENQPQHF.

The chain is built from TRBV15 and TRBJ1-4; D call uncertain. Germline V gene sequence: CDR1 LNHNV, CDR2 YYDKDF (reference sequence). This CDR3 is built from 14 residues. V lost 1 base to trimming and J lost 8 bases, with 11 bases between them. The CDR3 DNA reads TGTGCCACCAGCAGAGCAAGGGTAGGGGAAAAACTGTTTTTT. This codes for CATSRARVGEKLFF.

The gene calls are TRBV7-6 and TRBJ2-2; 8 bases line up with TRBD1. CDR3 length: 18 residues. Germline assignment: CDR1 SGHVS and CDR2 FNYEAQ. V was clipped by 5 bases and J by 1 base; unmatched bases: 12. For the CDR3, the DNA is TGTGCCAGCAGCCCATTTCTACCGGGACAGGAGAACACCGGGGAGCTGTTTTTT. As protein: CASSPFLPGQENTGELFF.

J is TRBJ1-5 and V is TRBV6-1; tentatively, D is TRBD1 (5 bases). The CDR3 has 14 residues. The ends were cut back, 3 bases at V and 6 bases at J, with 12 bases in the middle. Germline loops: CDR1 MNHNS, CDR2 SASEGT. CDR3 in amino acids: CASSEDMQRQPQHF. The CDR3 DNA follows: TGTGCCAGCAGTGAGGACATGCAGCGTCAGCCCCAGCATTTT.

V and J are TRBV11-2 and TRBJ1-6; D remains unclear. V lost 5 bases to trimming and J lost 0 bases, with 11 bases between them. From germline, CDR1 is SGHAT and CDR2 FQNNGV. The CDR3 length is 16 residues. For the CDR3, the DNA is TGTGCCAGCAGCGGCCGGGAAAGCTCCTATAATTCACCCCTCCACTTT. Translation gives CASSGRESSYNSPLHF.

This chain uses TRBV19 with TRBJ1-5, with TRBD1 as a possible D gene (5 bases). The CDR3 has 14 amino acids. V was cut by 7 bases and J by 5 bases, with 15 bases left in between. Germline CDR1 and CDR2: LNHDA and SQIVND (reference sequence). The CDR3: CASTPRGGHQPQHF. CDR3 sequence (DNA): TGTGCCAGTACCCCCCGGGGGGGACATCAGCCCCAGCATTTT.

The chain employs TRBV18 and TRBJ1-2, with TRBD1 as a possible D gene (5 bases). Between the trimmed V and J ends, which lost 0 bases and 2 bases, there was a span of 10 bases. The CDR3 is made up of 15 amino acids. Germline lookup yields CDR1 KGHSH and CDR2 LQKENI. CDR3 bases: TGTGCCAGCTCACCACCGTCACAGGCAAACTATGGCTACACCTTC. Translated, it gives CASSPPSQANYGYTF.

V and J are TRBV3-1 (or the pseudogene TRBV3-2) and TRBJ2-1; 11 nucleotides align to TRBD2. Germline CDR1 reads LGHDT; CDR2 reads YNNKEL (reference sequence). V was pared by 2 bases and J by 7 bases, with 4 bases of the junction left unmatched. The CDR3 totals 15 residues. CDR3 in amino acids: CASSQLAGGRNEQFF. In nucleotides, the CDR3 is TGTGCCAGCAGCCAATTAGCGGGGGGGCGGAATGAGCAGTTCTTC.

The gene calls are TRBV12-5 and TRBJ2-1; D possibly corresponds to TRBD1 (6 bases). Germline CDR1 and CDR2: LGHNT and FRNRAP. Trimming took 6 bases from V and 9 from J, leaving 18 bases between them. The CDR3 covers 14 residues. The CDR3 sequence: CASGPLDSWGEQFF. CDR3 coding DNA: TGTGCTAGTGGCCCGCTGGACAGTTGGGGTGAGCAGTTCTTC.

The genes are TRBV5-1 and TRBJ2-2, with D tentatively TRBD1 (5 bases). Trimming removed 2 bases at V and 4 bases at J, with 12 bases between. From germline, CDR1 is SGHRS and CDR2 YFSETQ. CDR3 length: 15 amino acids. The CDR3, as DNA: TGCGCCAGCAGCTTCCTAGAAGGGGCCACCGGGGAGCTGTTTTTT. This translates into CASSFLEGATGELFF.

The chain couples TRBV2 to TRBJ2-1; 8 bases map to TRBD2. This CDR3 is built from 13 residues. With 10 bases clipped from V and 10 bases from J, the junction kept 12 bases outside the gene matches. The germline V gene has CDR1 SNHLY and CDR2 FYNNEI. CDR3 sequence: CATTSGGRGEQFF. Here the CDR3 DNA reads TGTGCCACCACTAGCGGAGGACGAGGAGAGCAGTTCTTC.

This clone occurred once. The V gene is TRBV18, the J gene TRBJ1-3; D unclear. The CDR3 consists of 16 residues. In germline, CDR1 is KGHSH, CDR2 LQKENI. Deletions cut 4 bases from V and 0 bases from J, with 13 bases between. CDR3 nucleotides: TGTGCCAGCTCACTCCCCGTCCGGGCCTCTGGAAACACCATATATTTT. Protein sequence: CASSLPVRASGNTIYF.

This chain joins TRBV19 and TRBJ1-2, with a weak D call TRBD1 (5 bases). The CDR3 is 16 amino acids. Trimming cost V 7 bases and J 8 bases, with 26 bases left between them. Germline V gene lookup returns CDR1 LNHDA and CDR2 SQIVND (reference sequence). The CDR3 DNA is TGTGCCAGTACTTCCGTTGGGACTACAGGTGTGGGCGGCTACACCTTC. It yields the protein CASTSVGTTGVGGYTF.

This chain links TRBV5-1 with TRBJ2-7; perhaps D is TRBD1 or TRBD2 (5 bases each). The CDR3 consists of 15 residues. V lost 7 bases to trimming and J lost 4 bases, with 21 bases between them. From germline, CDR1 is SGHRS and CDR2 YFSETQ. CDR3 sequence reads: CASSPYGGDSYEQYF. In nucleotides, the CDR3 is TGCGCCAGCTCCCCCTATGGGGGTGATTCTTACGAGCAGTACTTC.

V usage is TRBV12-3 or TRBV12-4 and J usage is TRBJ2-7, with 8 bases matching TRBD2. This CDR3 is built from 13 residues. V dropped 7 bases and J dropped 3; count of bases not matched to a gene: 5. The CDR3 loop reads CASTPGLVYEQYF. The CDR3 DNA follows: TGTGCCAGCACCCCGGGACTAGTCTACGAGCAGTACTTC.

V is TRBV20-1 and J is TRBJ2-5, with TRBD1 as a possible D gene (6 bases). The length of the CDR3 is 13 residues. Per germline, CDR1 DFQATT and CDR2 SNEGSKA (reference sequence). Trimming stripped 3 bases from V and 0 bases from J, with 8 bases between. CDR3 nucleotides: TGCAGTGCTAGTCACAGGGACCAAGAGACCCAGTACTTC. The encoded protein is CSASHRDQETQYF.

This sequence joins TRBV3-1 (or the pseudogene TRBV3-2) and TRBJ1-1, with a possible D match to TRBD1 (6 bases). CDR3 length: 14 amino acids. In germline, CDR1 is LGHDT, CDR2 YNNKEL (reference sequence). The V end was cut by 6 bases, the J end by 4 bases, with 15 bases between. The CDR3 DNA sequence: TGTGCCAGCAGTCCCGGGGGCGGGGGCACTGAAGCTTTCTTT. It specifies CASSPGGGGTEAFF.

The chain carries TRBV19 and TRBJ2-5; a possible D gene is TRBD2 (6 bases). Germline V gene sequence: CDR1 LNHDA, CDR2 SQIVND (reference sequence). CDR3 size: 14 residues. Trimming cost V 7 bases and J 8 bases, with 20 bases left between them. CDR3 DNA: TGTGCCAGTACCCCTATGGAGGGGCCCCTAACCCAGTACTTC. It yields the protein CASTPMEGPLTQYF.

This chain joins TRBV5-1 and TRBJ1-1; D not certain. V lost 1 base to trimming and J lost 6 bases, with 13 bases between them. The germline CDR1 and CDR2 sequences are SGHRS and YFSETQ. The CDR3 covers 14 residues. Here the CDR3 DNA reads TGCGCCAGCAGCTTGTACGGAATGGACGCTGAAGCTTTCTTT. Translating gives CASSLYGMDAEAFF.

This clone came up once. The chain joins TRBV7-3 to TRBJ2-5; D is possibly TRBD1 or TRBD2 (5 bases each). The germline V gene has CDR1 SGHTA and CDR2 FQGTGA. The CDR3 extends over 13 amino acids. With 6 bases removed from V and 3 bases from J, the gap between germline ends came to 11 bases. The CDR3 reads CASSFGTEETQYF. The CDR3, as DNA: TGTGCCAGCAGTTTTGGGACCGAAGAGACCCAGTACTTC.

The V call is TRBV25-1, the J call TRBJ1-4, with TRBD1 matching over 8 bases. V shed 2 bases and J 0 bases; nucleotides not matched to a gene: 5. CDR1 and CDR2 (germline): MGHDK, SYGVNS. The CDR3 loop spans 17 amino acids. The CDR3 DNA follows: TGTGCCAGCAGTGAAAACAGGGGGGGATCAACTAATGAAAAACTGTTTTTT. Translating it yields CASSENRGGSTNEKLFF.

This chain links TRBV18 with TRBJ2-1, with 7 bases fitting TRBD2. Trimming cost V 2 bases and J 8 bases; bases outside gene matches: 9. Germline V lookup: CDR1 KGHSH, CDR2 LQKENI. There are 15 residues in the CDR3. For the CDR3, the DNA is TGTGCCAGCTCACCAAATGCGGGAGATGTCTATGAGCAGTTCTTC. Its translation is CASSPNAGDVYEQFF.

The rearrangement links TRBV3-1 (or the pseudogene TRBV3-2) to TRBJ1-1, with TRBD1 matching 7 bases. This CDR3 is 14 amino acids long. J lost 10 bases, V lost 3 bases, and 11 bases had no gene match. Germline CDR1 and CDR2: LGHDT and YNNKEL (reference sequence). The CDR3 DNA sequence: TGTGCCAGCAGCCAGCCGGGGACAGCGCGCGGAGCTTTCTTT. This translates into CASSQPGTARGAFF.

This sequence joins TRBV27 and TRBJ1-1, with D hard to call. The V end was cut by 4 bases, the J end by 5 bases, with 8 bases between. CDR1 is MNHEY and CDR2 is SMNVEV in the germline V gene (reference sequence). This CDR3 region has 12 residues. CDR3 nucleotides: TGTGCCAGCAGTTACAGCGGAACTGAAGCTTTCTTT. Amino acids: CASSYSGTEAFF.

The chain joins TRBV6-5 to TRBJ2-2; 9 bases line up with TRBD1. This CDR3 has 15 residues. J was trimmed by 7 bases and V by 7 bases; bases with no gene match: 10. The germline V gene encodes CDR1 MNHEY and CDR2 SVGAGI. The CDR3 here is CASMFGQGIGGELFF. DNA for the CDR3: TGTGCCAGCATGTTTGGACAGGGGATCGGCGGGGAGCTGTTTTTT.